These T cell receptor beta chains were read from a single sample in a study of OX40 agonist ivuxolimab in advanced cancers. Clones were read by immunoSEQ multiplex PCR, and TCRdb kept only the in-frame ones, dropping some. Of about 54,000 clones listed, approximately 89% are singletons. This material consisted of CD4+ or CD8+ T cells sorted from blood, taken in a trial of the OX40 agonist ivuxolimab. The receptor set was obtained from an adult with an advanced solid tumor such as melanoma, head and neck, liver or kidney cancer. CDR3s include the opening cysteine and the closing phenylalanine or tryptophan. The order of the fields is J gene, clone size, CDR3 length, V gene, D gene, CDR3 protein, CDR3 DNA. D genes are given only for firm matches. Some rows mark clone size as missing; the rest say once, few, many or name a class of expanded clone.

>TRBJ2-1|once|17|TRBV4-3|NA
CASSQDTTGRKYNEQFF
TGCGCCAGCAGCCAAGATACGACAGGCCGAAAATACAATGAGCAGTTCTTC
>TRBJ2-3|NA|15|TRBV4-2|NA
CASSPDFLSTDTQYF
TGTGCCAGCAGCCCGGACTTTTTGAGCACAGATACGCAGTATTTT
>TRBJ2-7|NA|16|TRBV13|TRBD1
CASSLGGQDLSYEQYF
TGTGCCAGCAGCTTAGGGGGACAGGATCTCTCCTACGAGCAGTACTTC
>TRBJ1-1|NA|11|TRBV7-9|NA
CASSPPSEAFF
TGTGCCAGCAGCCCCCCCTCCGAAGCTTTCTTT
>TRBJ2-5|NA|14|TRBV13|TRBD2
CASSQGNSGETQYF
TGTGCCAGCAGCCAGGGAAATAGCGGGGAGACCCAGTACTTC
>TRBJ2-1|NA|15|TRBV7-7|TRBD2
CASSLASGGGNEQFF
TGTGCTAGCAGCTTAGCTAGCGGGGGTGGCAATGAGCAGTTCTTC
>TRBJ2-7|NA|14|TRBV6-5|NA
CASSESPLSYEQYF
TGTGCCAGTTCAGAATCTCCACTCTCCTACGAGCAGTACTTC
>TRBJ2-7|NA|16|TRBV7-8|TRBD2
CASSLETSGSLYEQYF
TGTGCCAGCAGCTTAGAAACTAGCGGGAGCCTATACGAGCAGTACTTC
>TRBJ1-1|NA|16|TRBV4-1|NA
CASSHLRGVGNTEAFF
TGCGCCAGCAGCCATCTTAGGGGGGTCGGGAACACTGAAGCTTTCTTT
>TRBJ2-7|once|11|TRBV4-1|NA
CASSQVGEQYF
TGCGCCAGCAGCCAAGTGGGGGAGCAGTACTTC
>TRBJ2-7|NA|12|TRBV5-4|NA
CASSLQSGEQYF
TGTGCCAGCAGCTTACAGTCTGGCGAGCAGTACTTC
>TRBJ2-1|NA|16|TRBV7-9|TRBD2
CASSPRLAGSYNEQFF
TGTGCCAGCAGCCCCCGTCTAGCGGGCTCCTACAATGAGCAGTTCTTC
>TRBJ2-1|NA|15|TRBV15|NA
CATSRGSNSYNEQFF
TGTGCCACCAGCAGAGGGTCCAACTCCTACAATGAGCAGTTCTTC
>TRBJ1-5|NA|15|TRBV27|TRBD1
CASSPTTGNVQSQHF
TGTGCCAGCAGTCCGACGACAGGGAACGTTCAATCCCAGCATTTT
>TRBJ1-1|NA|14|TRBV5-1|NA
CASSHPGGNTEAFF
TGCGCCAGCAGCCACCCCGGGGGGAACACTGAAGCTTTCTTT
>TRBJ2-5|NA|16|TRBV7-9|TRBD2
CASSESSGGHQETQYF
TGTGCCAGCAGCGAGTCTAGCGGGGGACACCAAGAGACCCAGTACTTC
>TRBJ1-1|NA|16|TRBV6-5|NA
CASSSAAGESGTEAFF
TGTGCCAGCAGTTCCGCGGCAGGGGAATCGGGCACTGAAGCTTTCTTT
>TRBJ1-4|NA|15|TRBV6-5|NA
CASTPTGGTNEKLFF
TGTGCCAGCACGCCAACGGGGGGGACTAATGAAAAACTGTTTTTT
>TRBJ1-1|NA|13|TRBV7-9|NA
CASSLDSNTEAFF
TGTGCCAGCAGCTTAGACAGTAACACTGAAGCTTTCTTT
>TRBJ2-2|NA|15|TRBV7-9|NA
CASTLGRGETGELFF
TGTGCCAGCACCTTAGGCCGGGGTGAGACCGGGGAGCTGTTTTTT
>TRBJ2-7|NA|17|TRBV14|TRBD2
CASSQPGLAGVGYEQYF
TGTGCCAGCAGCCAACCGGGACTAGCGGGAGTAGGCTACGAGCAGTACTTC
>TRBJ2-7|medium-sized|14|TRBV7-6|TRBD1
CASSAGTGPYEQYF
TGTGCCAGCAGCGCCGGGACAGGGCCGTACGAGCAGTACTTC
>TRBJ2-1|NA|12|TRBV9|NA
CASSVRVNEQFF
TGTGCCAGCAGCGTCAGGGTAAATGAGCAGTTCTTC
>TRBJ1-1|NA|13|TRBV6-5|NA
CASSYSTGYEAFF
TGTGCCAGCAGTTACTCGACGGGGTACGAAGCTTTCTTT
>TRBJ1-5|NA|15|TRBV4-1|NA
CASSQELQSNQPQHF
TGCGCCAGCAGCCAAGAATTGCAGTCGAATCAGCCCCAGCATTTT
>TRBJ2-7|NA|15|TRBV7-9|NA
CASSLVNRGPYEQYF
TGTGCCAGCAGCTTAGTCAATCGGGGCCCCTACGAGCAGTACTTC
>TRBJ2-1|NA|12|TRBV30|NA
CAWSQTGYEQFF
TGTGCCTGGAGCCAGACAGGTTATGAGCAGTTCTTC
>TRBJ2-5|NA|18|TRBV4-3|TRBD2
CASSQVLAGQGDQETQYF
TGCGCCAGCAGCCAAGTACTAGCGGGCCAGGGGGACCAAGAGACCCAGTACTTC
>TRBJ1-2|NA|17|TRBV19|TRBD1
CASRNTRDRGPGYGYTF
TGTGCCAGTAGAAACACTCGGGACAGGGGGCCCGGGTATGGCTACACCTTC